The rows below give T cell receptor beta chains drawn from one sample of a study of T cell changes during pregnancy in multiple sclerosis. Produced via immunoSEQ multiplex PCR; TCRdb's table is partial and in-frame only. The profile shows about 60,000 clones, about 92% of them singletons. This specimen consisted of peripheral blood, obtained after pregnancy. Every receptor here comes from a female donor with multiple sclerosis, enrolled in a pregnancy study. Both conserved end residues are part of each CDR3. Each record gives: D gene, clone size, J gene, V gene, CDR3 DNA, CDR3 protein. D genes are given only for firm matches. Only part of the rows carry a size: once, few, many, or a class if the clone is expanded.

D gene: NA
clone size: NA
J gene: TRBJ1-2
V gene: TRBV27
CDR3 DNA: TGTGCCAGCAGGAATTTCCCTCTGGCAGGGCCTAACTATGGCTACACCTTC
CDR3 protein: CASRNFPLAGPNYGYTF

D gene: NA
clone size: NA
J gene: TRBJ1-5
V gene: TRBV10-2
CDR3 DNA: TGCGCCAGCAGTGAGCTCCGGATAGCGTCCCAGCATTTT
CDR3 protein: CASSELRIASQHF

D gene: TRBD1
clone size: NA
J gene: TRBJ1-5
V gene: TRBV7-8
CDR3 DNA: TGTGCCAGCAGCTTGACAGGGGACCCTATAGCAGGGGGCCTCTATAGCAATCAGCCCCAGCATTTT
CDR3 protein: CASSLTGDPIAGGLYSNQPQHF

D gene: NA
clone size: NA
J gene: TRBJ1-2
V gene: TRBV19
CDR3 DNA: TGTGCCAGCAGGTCGGGAGTCGTGAGTTCTGGCTACACCTTC
CDR3 protein: CASRSGVVSSGYTF

D gene: NA
clone size: NA
J gene: TRBJ1-3
V gene: TRBV30
CDR3 DNA: TGTGCCTGGGGGGCAATCTCTGGAAACACCATATATTTT
CDR3 protein: CAWGAISGNTIYF

D gene: TRBD1
clone size: NA
J gene: TRBJ1-5
V gene: TRBV15
CDR3 DNA: TGTGCCACCAGCGGTCCGGGACAGGGTAGCAATCAGCCCCAGCATTTT
CDR3 protein: CATSGPGQGSNQPQHF

D gene: NA
clone size: NA
J gene: TRBJ1-4
V gene: TRBV2
CDR3 DNA: TGTGCCAGCAGTGAACCAGGGTATCGGGAAAAACTGTTTTTT
CDR3 protein: CASSEPGYREKLFF

D gene: TRBD2
clone size: NA
J gene: TRBJ2-3
V gene: TRBV9
CDR3 DNA: TGTGCCAGCAGCGTAGATCCTAGCGGGAGTTACACAGATACGCAGTATTTT
CDR3 protein: CASSVDPSGSYTDTQYF

D gene: NA
clone size: NA
J gene: TRBJ1-5
V gene: TRBV12-1
CDR3 DNA: TGTGCCATAAGGCAGTCCTTAGAGGAGGGGGCCCAGCCCCAGCATTTT
CDR3 protein: CAIRQSLEEGAQPQHF

D gene: NA
clone size: NA
J gene: TRBJ2-6
V gene: TRBV2
CDR3 DNA: TGTGCCAGCAGTCCCCGGACAGCCGAGTCGGGCTCTGGGGCCAACGTCCTGACTTTC
CDR3 protein: CASSPRTAESGSGANVLTF

D gene: NA
clone size: NA
J gene: TRBJ1-2
V gene: TRBV30
CDR3 DNA: TGTGCCTGGAGTGTCAGTGTGAACTATGGCTACACCTTC
CDR3 protein: CAWSVSVNYGYTF

D gene: NA
clone size: once
J gene: TRBJ2-7
V gene: TRBV18
CDR3 DNA: TGTGCCAGCTCACCTTTACGGGACACCTACGAGCAGTACTTC
CDR3 protein: CASSPLRDTYEQYF

D gene: NA
clone size: NA
J gene: TRBJ1-4
V gene: TRBV2
CDR3 DNA: TGTGCCAGCAATTTCAGGGCTCATGAAAAACTGTTTTTT
CDR3 protein: CASNFRAHEKLFF

D gene: TRBD1
clone size: NA
J gene: TRBJ1-2
V gene: TRBV9
CDR3 DNA: TGTGCCAGCAGCCCAGGACAGGGCGACTATGGCTACACCTTC
CDR3 protein: CASSPGQGDYGYTF

D gene: TRBD2
clone size: NA
J gene: TRBJ2-7
V gene: TRBV25-1
CDR3 DNA: TGTGCCAGCAGTGACCCCCGGACTAGATTTGGCGAGCAGTACTTC
CDR3 protein: CASSDPRTRFGEQYF

D gene: NA
clone size: NA
J gene: TRBJ1-2
V gene: TRBV28
CDR3 DNA: TGTGCCAGCAGTTTCTTCGGGCAGCGGCTTGGGGATGGCTACACCTTC
CDR3 protein: CASSFFGQRLGDGYTF

D gene: NA
clone size: NA
J gene: TRBJ1-3
V gene: TRBV10-3
CDR3 DNA: TGTGCCATCAGGGGGGACTTCGGAAACACCATATATTTT
CDR3 protein: CAIRGDFGNTIYF

D gene: NA
clone size: NA
J gene: TRBJ1-1
V gene: TRBV27
CDR3 DNA: TGTGCCAGCAGTTTTTTGGTCGGCGGTGAAGCTTTCTTT
CDR3 protein: CASSFLVGGEAFF

D gene: TRBD1
clone size: NA
J gene: TRBJ2-5
V gene: TRBV5-4
CDR3 DNA: TGTGCCAGCAGCTTACAGGGGGTCTCCCAAGAGACCCAGTACTTC
CDR3 protein: CASSLQGVSQETQYF

D gene: TRBD2
clone size: NA
J gene: TRBJ2-1
V gene: TRBV6-6
CDR3 DNA: TGTGCCAGCAGTCCTAGCGGGAGCTACAATGAGCAGTTCTTC
CDR3 protein: CASSPSGSYNEQFF

D gene: TRBD2
clone size: NA
J gene: TRBJ2-1
V gene: TRBV7-9
CDR3 DNA: TGTGCCAGCAGCTTATCTAGCGGAAGGGATGAGCAGTTCTTC
CDR3 protein: CASSLSSGRDEQFF

D gene: TRBD1
clone size: NA
J gene: TRBJ1-2
V gene: TRBV7-2
CDR3 DNA: TGTGCCAGCAGCTTAGCCGGACAGGGGGCTAACTATGGCTACACCTTC
CDR3 protein: CASSLAGQGANYGYTF

D gene: TRBD2
clone size: NA
J gene: TRBJ2-1
V gene: TRBV6-4
CDR3 DNA: TGTGCCAGCAGTGAAGGGACTAGCAGCAATGAGCAGTTCTTC
CDR3 protein: CASSEGTSSNEQFF